This TCR beta chain came from a study of OX40 agonist ivuxolimab in advanced cancers. General study findings and limits: Compared with CD4+, CD8+ T cells on average had more expanded clones. What antigens the expanded peripheral T cells recognized was never established. Clones of CD4+ and CD8+ blood T cells grew by week 6 at doses of 0.1 to 3.0 mg/kg.

Sequenced by immunoSEQ multiplex PCR; TCRdb stores in-frame clones only, minus some. The sample carries tens of thousands of clones, 90% to 95% recorded once. A word on this clone: Its specificity is unknown.

Sequenced here: CD4+ or CD8+ T cells sorted from blood, sampled in a trial of the OX40 agonist ivuxolimab. The source is an adult with an advanced solid tumor such as melanoma, head and neck, liver or kidney cancer.

The CDR3 sequence is CASSLTGQDSYEQYF. CDR3 in DNA: TGTGCCAGCAGCTTAACAGGACAGGACTCCTACGAGCAGTACTTC. This rearrangement joins TRBV11-2 to TRBJ2-7; 7 bases are shared with TRBD1. Germline CDR1 and CDR2: SGHAT and FQNNGV. This CDR3 contains 15 residues. V lost 2 bases to trimming and J lost 0 bases; unmatched junction nucleotides: 4.